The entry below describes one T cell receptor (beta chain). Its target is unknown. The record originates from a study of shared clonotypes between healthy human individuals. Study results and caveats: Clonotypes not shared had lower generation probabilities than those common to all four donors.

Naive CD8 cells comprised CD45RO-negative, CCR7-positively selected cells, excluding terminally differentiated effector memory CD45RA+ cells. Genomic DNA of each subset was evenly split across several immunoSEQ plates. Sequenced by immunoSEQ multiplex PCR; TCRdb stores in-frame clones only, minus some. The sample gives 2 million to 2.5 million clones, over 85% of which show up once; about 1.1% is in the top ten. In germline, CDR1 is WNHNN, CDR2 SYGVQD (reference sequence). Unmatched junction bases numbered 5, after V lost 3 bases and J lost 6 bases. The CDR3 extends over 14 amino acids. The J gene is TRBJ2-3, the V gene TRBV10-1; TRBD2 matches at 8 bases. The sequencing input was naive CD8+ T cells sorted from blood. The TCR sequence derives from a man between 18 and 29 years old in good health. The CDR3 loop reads CASSDTAGADTQYF. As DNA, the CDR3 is TGCGCCAGCAGTGATACAGCGGGAGCTGATACGCAGTATTTT.